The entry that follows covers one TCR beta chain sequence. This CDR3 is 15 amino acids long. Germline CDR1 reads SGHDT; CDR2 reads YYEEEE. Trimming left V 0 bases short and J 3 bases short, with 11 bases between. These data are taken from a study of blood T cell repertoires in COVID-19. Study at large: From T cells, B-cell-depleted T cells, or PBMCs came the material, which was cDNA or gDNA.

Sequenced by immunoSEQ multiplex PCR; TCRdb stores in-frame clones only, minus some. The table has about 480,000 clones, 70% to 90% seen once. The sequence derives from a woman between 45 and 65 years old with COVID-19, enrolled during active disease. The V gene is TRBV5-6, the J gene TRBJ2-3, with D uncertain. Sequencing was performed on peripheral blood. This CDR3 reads CASSLAAMRTDTQYF. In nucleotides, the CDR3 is TGTGCCAGCAGCTTGGCAGCGATGAGGACAGATACGCAGTATTTT.